One and the same sample provided the 18 T cell receptor beta chains below, sequenced in a study of cytomegalovirus exposure and HLA in healthy donors. The PCR used 60 Vbeta and 13 Jbeta primers. TCRdb's copy holds only in-frame clones and misses some; the assay was immunoSEQ multiplex PCR. The repertoire holds around 300,000 clones, with roughly 90% as singletons. Sequencing was performed on PBMCs. These receptors all stem from a woman aged 18-30 years in good health and CMV-seronegative.

This chain joins TRBV25-1 and TRBJ1-1; D is unresolved. V lost 2 bases to trimming and J lost 4 bases, with 8 bases between them. This CDR3 contains 13 residues. Per the germline V gene, CDR1 is MGHDK and CDR2 is SYGVNS. The CDR3 here is CASSETGSTEAFF. In nucleotides, the CDR3 is TGTGCCAGCAGTGAAACGGGGAGCACTGAAGCTTTCTTT.

The V call is TRBV6-6, the J call TRBJ1-1; D is perhaps TRBD1 (6 bases). V was trimmed by 7 bases and J by 5 bases, leaving 17 bases between them. Germline CDR1 reads MNHNY; CDR2 reads SVGAGI (reference sequence). The length of the CDR3 is 14 residues. CDR3: CASTSTGLKTEAFF. For the CDR3, the DNA is TGTGCCAGCACCTCGACAGGCCTCAAGACTGAAGCTTTCTTT.

This chain links TRBV2 with TRBJ2-2, with 8 bases lining up with TRBD1. CDR1 is SNHLY, CDR2 FYNNEI, per germline. The CDR3 loop spans 13 amino acids. The V gene end was trimmed by 8 bases and the J gene end by 7 bases; junction bases not matched to a gene: 6. CDR3 protein: CASGRTGLGELFF. CDR3 DNA sequence: TGTGCCAGCGGACGGACAGGGCTCGGGGAGCTGTTTTTT.

This clone was observed once. V usage is TRBV15 and J usage is TRBJ1-1, with D perhaps TRBD1 (5 bases). The germline CDR1 and CDR2 sequences are LNHNV and YYDKDF (reference sequence). V was shortened by 5 bases and J by 5 bases, with 18 bases between the two germline ends. This CDR3 is 15 amino acids long. The CDR3 spells CATSSRPRGGTEAFF. The DNA for the CDR3 is TGTGCCACCAGCTCCCGCCCCCGGGGGGGGACTGAAGCTTTCTTT.

The gene calls are TRBV9 and TRBJ2-3; 8 bases line up with TRBD1. This CDR3 has 16 amino acids. Germline CDR1 and CDR2: SGDLS and YYNGEE. V lost 3 bases to trimming and J lost 4 bases; unmatched junction nucleotides: 10. The chain's CDR3 is CASSATGTGGADTQYF. CDR3 bases: TGTGCCAGCAGCGCCACCGGGACAGGAGGCGCAGATACGCAGTATTTT.

This clone has more than one count but fewer than ten. This chain joins TRBV10-3 and TRBJ2-5; 12 positions agree with TRBD2. The CDR3 has 15 amino acids. V lost 8 bases to trimming and J lost 1 base; unmatched junction nucleotides: 5. Germline CDR1 reads ENHRY; CDR2 reads SYGVKD. The CDR3 nucleotides are TGTGCCATCGGAACTAGCGGGGGGTTCCAAGAGACCCAGTACTTC. It codes for CAIGTSGGFQETQYF.

This chain connects TRBV7-9 to TRBJ2-5; 14 nucleotides align to TRBD2. Germline CDR1 SEHNR, CDR2 FQNEAQ (reference sequence). The CDR3 covers 17 residues. Losses at the gene ends were 5 bases for V and 2 bases for J; bases not matched to a gene: 7. In nucleotides, the CDR3 is TGTGCCAGCAGCCCTTTCGGACTAGCGGGGGGACAAGAGACCCAGTACTTC. Translated: CASSPFGLAGGQETQYF. The full variable domain, with the rest looked up from reference TRBV7-9 and TRBJ2-5, is DTGVSQNPRHKITKRGQNVTFRCDPISEHNRLYWYRQTLGQGPEFLTYFQNEAQLEKSRLLSDRFSAERPKGSFSTLEIQRTEQGDSAMYLCASSPFGLAGGQETQYFGPGTRLLVL.

This chain uses TRBV10-3 with TRBJ2-2, with a tentative D call TRBD1 (5 bases). Germline assignment: CDR1 ENHRY and CDR2 SYGVKD. V lost 8 bases and J lost 1, with 11 bases in between. The CDR3 totals 14 residues. The CDR3 region has the DNA TGTGCCATCGACAATACAGGGAACACCGGGGAGCTGTTTTTT. Encoded protein: CAIDNTGNTGELFF.

The chain is built from TRBV7-8 and TRBJ2-5; the D gene is possibly TRBD2 (6 bases). V was cut by 1 base and J by 5 bases, with 14 bases left in between. This CDR3 is 15 amino acids long. The germline CDR1 and CDR2 sequences are SGHVS and FQNEAQ. For the CDR3, the DNA is TGTGCCAGCAGCTTAGACTCGCGGGGCCCCGAGACCCAGTACTTC. Translating gives CASSLDSRGPETQYF.

V and J are TRBV2 and TRBJ2-1, with D possibly TRBD1 on 5 matching bases. This CDR3 is 15 amino acids long. CDR1 is SNHLY, CDR2 FYNNEI, per germline. V lost 9 bases, J lost 9 bases, and 24 bases lay in between. CDR3 sequence reads: CARTTVGRPESEQFF. The CDR3 nucleotides are TGTGCCAGAACGACAGTGGGCCGGCCGGAGTCTGAGCAGTTCTTC.

The gene calls are TRBV15 and TRBJ2-5; D not resolved. Looked up from germline, CDR1 is LNHNV and CDR2 is YYDKDF (reference sequence). V lost 6 bases, J lost 0 bases, and 14 bases lay in between. CDR3 length equals 15 residues. CDR3 DNA: TGTGCCACCAGGCACCTCAAAGCCAACCAAGAGACCCAGTACTTC. The encoded protein is CATRHLKANQETQYF.

This clone is a singleton in its sample. The chain employs TRBV6-1 and TRBJ2-7; weak D call: TRBD2 (5 bases). Trimming removed 1 base at V and 2 bases at J, with 6 bases between. Germline CDR1 MNHNS, CDR2 SASEGT. The CDR3 is 13 amino acids. Here the CDR3 reads CASSEGRAYEQYF. CDR3 bases: TGTGCCAGCAGTGAAGGGCGGGCCTACGAGCAGTACTTC.

This chain links TRBV9 with TRBJ2-5, with TRBD1 as a possible D gene (6 bases). The germline CDR1 and CDR2 sequences are SGDLS and YYNGEE. This CDR3 has 16 amino acids. V was cut by 0 bases and J by 4 bases, with 16 bases left in between. The CDR3 DNA sequence: TGTGCCAGCAGCGTAGCTACTGTCGCACAGGGAGAGACCCAGTACTTC. It translates to CASSVATVAQGETQYF.

This clone has a single count. The chain links TRBV5-1 to TRBJ1-1; possible D gene TRBD1, 6 bases. Germline CDR1 and CDR2: SGHRS and YFSETQ. Trimming cost V 1 base and J 4 bases, with 8 bases left between them. This CDR3 has 13 residues. The CDR3 is CASSLRGATEAFF. The CDR3 coding sequence is TGCGCCAGCAGCTTGCGGGGGGCCACTGAAGCTTTCTTT.

V gene TRBV14 combines with J gene TRBJ2-1; D may be TRBD1 (6 bases). The V gene lost 3 bases and the J gene lost 6 bases, with 12 bases spanning the gap. The CDR3 has 14 residues. Germline CDR1 and CDR2: SGHDN and FVKESK. CDR3 amino acids: CASSHLGAPNEQFF. The CDR3 nucleotides are TGTGCCAGCAGCCACTTGGGGGCCCCCAATGAGCAGTTCTTC. Using reference TRBV14 and TRBJ2-1 for the parts outside the CDR3, the full variable domain is EAGVTQFPSHSVIEKGQTVTLRCDPISGHDNLYWYRRVMGKEIKFLLHFVKESKQDESGMPNNRFLAERTGGTYSTLKVQPAELEDSGVYFCASSHLGAPNEQFFGPGTRLTVL.

The chain is built from TRBV6-6 and TRBJ1-1, with D possibly matching TRBD1 (5 bases). With 4 bases removed from V and 10 bases from J, the gap between germline ends came to 13 bases. The CDR3 sequence is 12 residues long. Looked up from germline, CDR1 is MNHNY and CDR2 is SVGAGI (reference sequence). The CDR3 reads CASSSGGTIAFF. The CDR3 coding sequence is TGTGCCAGCAGTTCGGGAGGGACGATAGCTTTCTTT.

The rearrangement uses TRBV6-6 and TRBJ1-1; a possible D gene is TRBD1 (6 bases). The germline gives CDR1 MNHNY, CDR2 SVGAGI (reference sequence). The CDR3 loop spans 14 amino acids. The ends were cut back, 0 bases at V and 4 bases at J, with 9 bases in the middle. This chain's CDR3 is CASSYSTGATEAFF. The CDR3 DNA is TGTGCCAGCAGTTACTCGACAGGAGCCACTGAAGCTTTCTTT.

This clone has a handful of counts. The chain has TRBV7-8 and TRBJ1-1; 8 bases match TRBD1. Germline V lookup: CDR1 SGHVS, CDR2 FQNEAQ. V dropped 1 base and J dropped 7; count of bases not matched to a gene: 2. CDR3 length equals 13 residues. CDR3 nucleotide sequence: TGTGCCAGCAGCTTAGTCACAGGGGGTGAAGCTTTCTTT. Translating it yields CASSLVTGGEAFF.